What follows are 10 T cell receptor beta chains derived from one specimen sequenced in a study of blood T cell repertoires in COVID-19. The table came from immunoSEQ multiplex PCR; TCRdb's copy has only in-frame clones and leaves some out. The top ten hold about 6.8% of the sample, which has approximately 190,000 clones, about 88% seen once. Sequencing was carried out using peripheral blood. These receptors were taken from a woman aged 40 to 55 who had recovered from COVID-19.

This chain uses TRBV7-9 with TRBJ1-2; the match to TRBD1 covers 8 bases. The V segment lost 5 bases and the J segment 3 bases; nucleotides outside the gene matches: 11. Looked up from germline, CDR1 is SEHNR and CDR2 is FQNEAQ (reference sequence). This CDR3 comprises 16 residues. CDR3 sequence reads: CASSQADRGGDYGYTF. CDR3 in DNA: TGTGCCAGCAGCCAAGCCGACAGGGGTGGAGACTATGGCTACACCTTC.

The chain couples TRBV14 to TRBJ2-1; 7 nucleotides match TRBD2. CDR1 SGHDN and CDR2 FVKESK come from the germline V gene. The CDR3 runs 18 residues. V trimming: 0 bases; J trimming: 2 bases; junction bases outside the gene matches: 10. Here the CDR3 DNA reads TGTGCCAGCAGCCAAGATAGTGAGGTGGGAGGGGCCTACAATGAGCAGTTCTTC. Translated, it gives CASSQDSEVGGAYNEQFF. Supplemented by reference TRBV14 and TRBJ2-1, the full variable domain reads EAGVTQFPSHSVIEKGQTVTLRCDPISGHDNLYWYRRVMGKEIKFLLHFVKESKQDESGMPNNRFLAERTGGTYSTLKVQPAELEDSGVYFCASSQDSEVGGAYNEQFFGPGTRLTVL.

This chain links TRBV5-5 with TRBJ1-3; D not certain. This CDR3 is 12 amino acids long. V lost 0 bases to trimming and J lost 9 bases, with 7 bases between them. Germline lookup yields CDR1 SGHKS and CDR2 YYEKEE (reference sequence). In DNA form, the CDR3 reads TGTGCCAGCAGCTTGGAAATCGGCACCATATATTTT. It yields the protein CASSLEIGTIYF.

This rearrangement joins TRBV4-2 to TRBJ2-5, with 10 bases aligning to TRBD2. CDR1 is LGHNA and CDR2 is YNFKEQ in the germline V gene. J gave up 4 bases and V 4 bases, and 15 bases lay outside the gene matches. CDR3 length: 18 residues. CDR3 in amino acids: CASSPGTSAFGMTETQYF. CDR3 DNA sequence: TGTGCCAGCAGCCCAGGGACTAGCGCCTTTGGGATGACAGAGACCCAGTACTTC.

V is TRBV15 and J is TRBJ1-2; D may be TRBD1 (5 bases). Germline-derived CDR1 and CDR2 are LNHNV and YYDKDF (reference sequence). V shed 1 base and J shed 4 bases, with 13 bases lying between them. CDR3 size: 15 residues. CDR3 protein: CATSRGQRESYGYTF. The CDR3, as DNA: TGTGCCACCAGCAGAGGACAGAGAGAGAGCTATGGCTACACCTTC.

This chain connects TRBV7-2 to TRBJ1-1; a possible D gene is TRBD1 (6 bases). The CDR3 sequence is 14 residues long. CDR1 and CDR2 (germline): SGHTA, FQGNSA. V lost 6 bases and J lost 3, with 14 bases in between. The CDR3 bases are TGTGCCAGCAGTAAACAGGGAAGTTACACTGAAGCTTTCTTT. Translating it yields CASSKQGSYTEAFF.

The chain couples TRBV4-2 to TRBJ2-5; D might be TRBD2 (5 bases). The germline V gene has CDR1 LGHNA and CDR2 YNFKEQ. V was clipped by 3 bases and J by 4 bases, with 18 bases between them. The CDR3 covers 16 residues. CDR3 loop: CASSQKPLAFSETQYF. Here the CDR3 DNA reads TGTGCCAGCAGCCAGAAACCTCTAGCTTTTTCAGAGACCCAGTACTTC.

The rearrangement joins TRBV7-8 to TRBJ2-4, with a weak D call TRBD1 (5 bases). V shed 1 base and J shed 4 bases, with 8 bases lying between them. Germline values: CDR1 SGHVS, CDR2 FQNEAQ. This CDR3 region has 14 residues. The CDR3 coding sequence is TGTGCCAGCAGCTTAGAAGGGGTGAAAAACATTCAGTACTTC. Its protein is CASSLEGVKNIQYF.

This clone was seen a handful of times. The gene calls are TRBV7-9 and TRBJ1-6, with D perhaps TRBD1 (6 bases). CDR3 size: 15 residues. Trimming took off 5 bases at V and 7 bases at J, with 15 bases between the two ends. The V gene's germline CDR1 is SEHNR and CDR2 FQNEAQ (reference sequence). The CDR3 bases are TGTGCCAGCAGCCCCTTTGGACAGATGAATTCACCCCTCCACTTT. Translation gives CASSPFGQMNSPLHF.

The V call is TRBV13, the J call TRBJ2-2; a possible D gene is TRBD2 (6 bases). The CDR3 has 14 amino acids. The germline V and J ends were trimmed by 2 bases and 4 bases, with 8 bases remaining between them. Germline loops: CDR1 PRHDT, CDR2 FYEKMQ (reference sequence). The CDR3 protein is CASSLRDFTGELFF. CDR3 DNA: TGTGCCAGCAGCTTACGGGACTTCACCGGGGAGCTGTTTTTT.